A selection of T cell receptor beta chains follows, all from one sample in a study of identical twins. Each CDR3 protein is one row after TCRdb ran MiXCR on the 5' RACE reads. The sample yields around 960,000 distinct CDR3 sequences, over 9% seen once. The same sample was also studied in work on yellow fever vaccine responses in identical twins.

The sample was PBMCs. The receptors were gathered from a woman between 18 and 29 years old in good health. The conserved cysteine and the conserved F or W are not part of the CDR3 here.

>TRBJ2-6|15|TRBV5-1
ASSPGLQLSGANVLT
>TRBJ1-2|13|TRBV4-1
ASSQDMGAPYGYT
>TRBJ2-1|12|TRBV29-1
SVEGLLTGNEQF
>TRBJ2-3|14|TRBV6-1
ASKRGGRGVPDTQY
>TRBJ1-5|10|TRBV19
ASSIGQEGQH
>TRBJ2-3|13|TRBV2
ASSVNRGHTDTQY
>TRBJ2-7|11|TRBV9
ASSVDGSYEQN
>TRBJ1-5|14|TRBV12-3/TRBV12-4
ASSLRTVKGGQPQH
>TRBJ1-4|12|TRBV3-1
ASTKGASNEKLF
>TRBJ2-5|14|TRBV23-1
ASSQSPTSGQETQY
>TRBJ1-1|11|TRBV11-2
ASSSQWNTEAF
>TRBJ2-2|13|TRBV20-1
SARDSQGDTGELF
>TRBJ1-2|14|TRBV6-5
ASSYSTGSSNYGYT
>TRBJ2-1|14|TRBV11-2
ASSRYRDRDDNEQF
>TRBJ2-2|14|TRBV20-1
SARDVRDTYTGELF
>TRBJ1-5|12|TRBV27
ASSLFQDNQPQH
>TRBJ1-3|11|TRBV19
ASSIGSGNTIY
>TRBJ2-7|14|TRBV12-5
ASGRGGVGVDGEQY
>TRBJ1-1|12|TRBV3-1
ASSQSDREYRAF
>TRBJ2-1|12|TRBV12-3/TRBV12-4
ASSFAGSYNEQF
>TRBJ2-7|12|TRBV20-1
SASFGQGFYEQY
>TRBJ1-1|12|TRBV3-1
ASSPGQGTSEAF
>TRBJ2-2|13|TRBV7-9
ASSGTSGRSGELF
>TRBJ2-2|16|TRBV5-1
ASSLEGSGQLNTGELF
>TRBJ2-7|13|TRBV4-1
ASSQSRDYLHEQY
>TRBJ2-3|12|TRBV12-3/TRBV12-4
ASSQTGISDTQY
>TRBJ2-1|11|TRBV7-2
ASSLDPYNEQF
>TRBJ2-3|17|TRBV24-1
ATSDPGLAGTNPTDTQY
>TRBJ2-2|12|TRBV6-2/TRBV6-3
ASAGGGWTGELF
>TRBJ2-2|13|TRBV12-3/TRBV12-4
ASSLVRANTGELF
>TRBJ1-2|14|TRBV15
ATSRTVGQGGYGYT
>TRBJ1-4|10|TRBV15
ATSRATEKLF
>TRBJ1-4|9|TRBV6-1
ASSEFGTGF
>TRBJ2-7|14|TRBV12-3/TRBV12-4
ASSDAQGTRTYEQY
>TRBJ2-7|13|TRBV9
ASSVESSGSYEQY
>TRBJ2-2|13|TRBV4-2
ASSISWTSAGELF
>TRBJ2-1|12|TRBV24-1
ATSDLRPSGEQF
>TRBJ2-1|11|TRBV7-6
ASSLAENNEQF
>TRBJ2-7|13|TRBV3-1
ASSLQGHSSYEQY
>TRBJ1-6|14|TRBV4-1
ASSQVGQGNNSPLH
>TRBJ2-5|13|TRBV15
ATSKLGGQSETQY
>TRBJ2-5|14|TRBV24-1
ATSDPTRGGQETQY
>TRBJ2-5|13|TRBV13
ASSLPGATQETQY
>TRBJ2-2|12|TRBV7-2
ASSYTAGGRELF
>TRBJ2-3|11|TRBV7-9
ASSLGVADTQY
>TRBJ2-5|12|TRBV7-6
ASSSDRVDETQY
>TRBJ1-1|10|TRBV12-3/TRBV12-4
ASRQNDRGAF
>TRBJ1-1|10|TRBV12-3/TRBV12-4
ASSFGDEGAF
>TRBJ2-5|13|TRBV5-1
ASSFREVVGVTQY
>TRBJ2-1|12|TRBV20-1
SAGLAGVMEEQF
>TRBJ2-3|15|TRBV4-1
ASSLTSVPSGTDTQY
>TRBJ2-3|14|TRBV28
ASRPMVWGATDTQY
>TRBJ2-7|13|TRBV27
ASSIGTSGTYEQY
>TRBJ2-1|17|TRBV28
ASSQFTRGGPSSYNEQF
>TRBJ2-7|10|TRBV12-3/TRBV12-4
ASGLRPYEQY
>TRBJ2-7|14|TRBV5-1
ASSLQTGTGGNEQY
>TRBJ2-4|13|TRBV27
ATARQDVRKNIQY